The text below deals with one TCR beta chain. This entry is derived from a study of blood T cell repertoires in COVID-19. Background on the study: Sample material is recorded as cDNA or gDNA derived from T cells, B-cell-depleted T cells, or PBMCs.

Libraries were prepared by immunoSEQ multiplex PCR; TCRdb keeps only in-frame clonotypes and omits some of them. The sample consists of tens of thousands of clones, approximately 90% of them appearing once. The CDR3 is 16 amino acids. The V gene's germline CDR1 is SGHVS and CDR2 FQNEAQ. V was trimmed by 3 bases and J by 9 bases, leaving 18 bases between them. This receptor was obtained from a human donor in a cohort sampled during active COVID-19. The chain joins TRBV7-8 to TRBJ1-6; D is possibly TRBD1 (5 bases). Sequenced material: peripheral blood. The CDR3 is CASSFGASGTRSPLHF. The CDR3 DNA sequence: TGTGCCAGCAGCTTTGGGGCTTCCGGGACTCGTTCACCCCTCCACTTT.